Below are 21 T cell receptor beta chains sequenced from a single sample in a study of blood T cell repertoires in COVID-19. TCRdb's copy holds only in-frame clones and misses some; the assay was immunoSEQ multiplex PCR. The sample yields 150,000 to 180,000 clones, approximately 85% seen once. The sample comprised peripheral blood. Source of these receptors: a man between 60 and 75 years old with COVID-19, enrolled during active disease.

This rearrangement joins TRBV4-2 to TRBJ1-2, with TRBD1 matching over 7 bases. V lost 0 bases to trimming and J lost 4 bases; unmatched junction nucleotides: 5. The CDR3 spans 15 residues. From germline, CDR1 is LGHNA and CDR2 YNFKEQ. CDR3 coding DNA: TGTGCCAGCAGCCAAGATGAGGGGGCAACCTATGGCTACACCTTC. This sequence encodes CASSQDEGATYGYTF.

This chain uses TRBV29-1 with TRBJ1-2, with 9 bases aligning to TRBD1. CDR1 SQVTM and CDR2 ANQGSEA come from the germline V gene. The V segment lost 6 bases and the J segment 1 base; nucleotides outside the gene matches: 18. There are 18 residues in the CDR3. CDR3 DNA: TGCAGCGTCCCGGTCCCGTCCCGGGACAGGGTCCGTAACTATGGCTACACCTTC. Protein sequence: CSVPVPSRDRVRNYGYTF.

This CDR3 is CASSPGASGGTSYEQYF. The CDR3 DNA sequence: TGTGCCAGCAGCCCAGGAGCTAGCGGGGGGACATCCTACGAGCAGTACTTC. The V gene is TRBV14, the J gene TRBJ2-7; TRBD2 agrees at 11 bases. CDR3 length equals 17 residues. Unmatched junction bases numbered 9, after V lost 4 bases and J lost 1 base. CDR1 and CDR2 from the germline V gene are SGHDN and FVKESK.

This clone was seen once. This chain links TRBV23-1 with TRBJ2-5; 9 bases are shared with TRBD2. TRBV23-1 is classed as an ORF, of uncertain function. V shed 8 bases, J shed 5 bases, and the junction held 15 bases outside the gene matches. The CDR3 extends over 16 amino acids. The CDR3 DNA reads TGCGCCAGCCGAATCCCGACTAGCGGAATGGGGGAGACCCAGTACTTC. Amino acid sequence: CASRIPTSGMGETQYF.

This chain joins TRBV2 and TRBJ1-3; TRBD1 might be the D (6 bases). Trimming stripped 6 bases from V and 0 bases from J, with 12 bases between. The CDR3 is made up of 15 amino acids. The germline gives CDR1 SNHLY, CDR2 FYNNEI. DNA of the CDR3: TGTGCCAGCAGAACAGGGAGCCCCTCTGGAAACACCATATATTTT. It codes for CASRTGSPSGNTIYF.

This clone was seen just once. The chain uses TRBV30 and TRBJ1-1; a weak D match, TRBD1 (5 bases). Germline V CDR1 and CDR2: GTSNPN, SVGIG (reference sequence). This CDR3 is 13 amino acids long. The V end lost 2 bases, the J end lost 1 base, and 8 bases lay between the germline ends. CDR3 bases: TGTGCCTGGAGTTCTCAGGGGAACACTGAAGCTTTCTTT. Translation: CAWSSQGNTEAFF.

The V call is TRBV19, the J call TRBJ1-5, with a weak D call TRBD1 (6 bases). V lost 0 bases, J lost 6 bases, and 12 bases lay in between. The CDR3 totals 15 residues. Germline assignment: CDR1 LNHDA and CDR2 SQIVND (reference sequence). The CDR3 region has the DNA TGTGCCAGTAGTATAGATGCAGGGGCTGGTCAGCCCCAGCATTTT. It yields the protein CASSIDAGAGQPQHF.

The chain combines TRBV6-5 with TRBJ1-2; D call uncertain. The germline V gene has CDR1 MNHEY and CDR2 SVGAGI. The CDR3 is 15 residues long. Deletions cut 0 bases from V and 1 base from J, with 9 bases between. CDR3 bases: TGTGCCAGCAGTTACTCGCACAAGATTAACTATGGCTACACCTTC. Protein product: CASSYSHKINYGYTF.

Only a few counts were recorded for this clone. The chain uses TRBV30 and TRBJ2-3, with 11 bases aligning to TRBD2. The V gene end was trimmed by 7 bases and the J gene end by 0 bases; junction bases not matched to a gene: 6. Germline values: CDR1 GTSNPN, CDR2 SVGIG (reference sequence). The CDR3 is 15 residues long. CDR3 protein: CAFGLAGASTDTQYF. DNA of the CDR3: TGTGCCTTTGGACTAGCGGGTGCTAGCACAGATACGCAGTATTTT.

The chain joins TRBV7-9 to TRBJ2-7; 10 bases align to TRBD1. CDR1 is SEHNR, CDR2 FQNEAQ, per germline (reference sequence). The CDR3 spans 15 residues. V gave up 5 bases and J gave up 1 base; unmatched junction bases: 5. CDR3 bases: TGTGCCAGCAGCCCGGGACAGGGGAATTCCTACGAGCAGTACTTC. Encoded protein: CASSPGQGNSYEQYF.

For this clone: No conserved phenylalanine or tryptophan is present at the end of the CDR3, so a read error is the likely explanation. CDR3 DNA sequence: TGTGCCAGCAGCTTATCCCAGGGTATCTACGGCTACACCCTC. This translates into CASSLSQGIYGYTL. The rearrangement links TRBV7-2 to TRBJ1-2; tentative D call: TRBD1 (5 bases). Germline V lookup: CDR1 SGHTA, CDR2 FQGNSA. CDR3 length equals 14 residues. Trimming pared 2 bases from V and 8 bases from J, leaving 15 bases between.

This chain joins TRBV7-9 and TRBJ2-5; a weak D match, TRBD1 (6 bases). Germline loops: CDR1 SEHNR, CDR2 FQNEAQ (reference sequence). Trimming removed 5 bases at V and 2 bases at J, with 12 bases between. The CDR3 is 14 residues long. The CDR3 DNA sequence: TGTGCCAGCAGCCAGACAGGCTATCAAGAGACCCAGTACTTC. Translated, it gives CASSQTGYQETQYF. Full variable domain (missing parts from reference TRBV7-9 and TRBJ2-5): DTGVSQNPRHKITKRGQNVTFRCDPISEHNRLYWYRQTLGQGPEFLTYFQNEAQLEKSRLLSDRFSAERPKGSFSTLEIQRTEQGDSAMYLCASSQTGYQETQYFGPGTRLLVL.

This chain joins TRBV6-1 and TRBJ1-2; maybe TRBD1 (6 bases). The germline V gene encodes CDR1 MNHNS and CDR2 SASEGT. The CDR3 has 15 amino acids. V lost 2 bases, J lost 8 bases, and 18 bases lay in between. The CDR3 loop is CASSELGVPQGGYTF. The CDR3 DNA follows: TGTGCCAGCAGTGAACTTGGGGTCCCCCAGGGGGGCTACACCTTC.

Here the CDR3 DNA reads TGTGCCAGCAGTTCGGGACAGATGTGGAACATTCAGTACTTC. Protein product: CASSSGQMWNIQYF. The rearrangement joins TRBV6-2 or TRBV6-3 to TRBJ2-4; 7 nucleotides match TRBD1. Looked up from germline, CDR1 is MNHEY and CDR2 is SVGEGT. V was pared by 4 bases and J by 7 bases, with 7 bases of the junction left unmatched. The CDR3 has 14 amino acids.

CDR3: CASSSRDSAHDNYGYTF. CDR3 coding DNA: TGTGCCAGCAGCTCCCGGGACAGTGCCCATGATAACTATGGCTACACCTTC. The rearrangement joins TRBV7-2 to TRBJ1-2; TRBD1 aligns across 7 bases. This CDR3 contains 17 residues. Germline trimming cut 4 bases from V and 1 base from J; bases unmatched to any gene: 12. Germline V lookup: CDR1 SGHTA, CDR2 FQGNSA.

The rearrangement joins TRBV2 to TRBJ2-3; D is undetermined. With 6 bases removed from V and 2 bases from J, the gap between germline ends came to 12 bases. The CDR3 runs 14 residues. The germline V gene encodes CDR1 SNHLY and CDR2 FYNNEI. CDR3 loop: CASSSLIPTDTQYF. The CDR3 bases are TGTGCCAGCAGCAGTTTAATACCCACAGATACGCAGTATTTT. Filled out from reference TRBV2 and TRBJ2-3, the complete variable domain reads EPEVTQTPSHQVTQMGQEVILRCVPISNHLYFYWYRQILGQKVEFLVSFYNNEISEKSEIFDDQFSVERPDGSNFTLKIRSTKLEDSAMYFCASSSLIPTDTQYFGPGTRLTVL.

The rearrangement uses TRBV6-2 or TRBV6-3 and TRBJ2-3, with 7 bases that match TRBD1. With V trimmed by 5 bases and J by 9 bases, 2 bases remained unmatched. Germline V gives CDR1 MNHEY, CDR2 SVGEGT. The CDR3 sequence is 11 residues long. The CDR3 here is CASSTTGTQYF. CDR3 nucleotide sequence: TGTGCCAGCAGTACGACAGGGACGCAGTATTTT.

The chain combines TRBV15 with TRBJ1-3; D possibly corresponds to TRBD1 (6 bases). Germline V gene lookup returns CDR1 LNHNV and CDR2 YYDKDF (reference sequence). The CDR3 contains 17 residues. Trimming removed 0 bases at V and 3 bases at J, with 15 bases between. The CDR3 region is CATSRDYLGAGGNTIYF. CDR3 sequence (DNA): TGTGCCACCAGCAGAGATTATTTGGGGGCAGGTGGAAACACCATATATTTT.

J is TRBJ2-5 and V is TRBV6-5; TRBD2 matches at 9 bases. Germline trimming cut 7 bases from V and 5 bases from J; bases unmatched to any gene: 11. The germline gives CDR1 MNHEY, CDR2 SVGAGI. This CDR3 comprises 15 residues. CDR3 amino acids: CASIRSGGIVETQYF. In DNA form, the CDR3 reads TGTGCCAGCATCCGTAGCGGGGGCATTGTGGAGACCCAGTACTTC.

The V gene is TRBV5-1, the J gene TRBJ2-6, with TRBD1 matching 9 bases. The V and J ends lost 4 bases and 3 bases, in that order; junction bases with no gene match: 8. CDR3 length equals 17 residues. Germline CDR1 is SGHRS and CDR2 is YFSETQ. The CDR3 nucleotides read TGCGCCAGCAGCAGCCAAAGGGACAGGGTTGGGGCCAACGTCCTGACTTTC. It is translated as CASSSQRDRVGANVLTF.

This chain uses TRBV9 with TRBJ1-5, with D tentatively TRBD1 (6 bases). V was clipped by 4 bases and J by 4 bases, with 15 bases between them. Germline lookup yields CDR1 SGDLS and CDR2 YYNGEE. The CDR3 consists of 15 residues. The CDR3 DNA is TGTGCCAGCAGCCCGGGACAAGCAAATAATCAGCCCCAGCATTTT. Its protein is CASSPGQANNQPQHF.